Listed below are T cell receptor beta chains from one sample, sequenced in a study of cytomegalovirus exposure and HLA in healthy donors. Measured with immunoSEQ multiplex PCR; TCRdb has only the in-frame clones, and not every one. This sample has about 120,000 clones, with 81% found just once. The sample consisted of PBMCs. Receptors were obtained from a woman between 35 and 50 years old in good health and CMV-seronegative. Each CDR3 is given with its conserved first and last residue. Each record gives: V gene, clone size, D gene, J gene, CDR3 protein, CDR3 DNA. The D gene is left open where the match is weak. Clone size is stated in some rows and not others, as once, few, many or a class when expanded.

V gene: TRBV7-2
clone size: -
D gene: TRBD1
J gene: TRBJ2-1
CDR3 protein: CASSPPGRQGNEQFF
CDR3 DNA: TGTGCCAGCAGCCCCCCCGGGCGACAGGGCAATGAGCAGTTCTTC

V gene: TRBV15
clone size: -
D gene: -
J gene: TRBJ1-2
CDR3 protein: CATSRDVNYGYTF
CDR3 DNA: TGTGCCACCAGCAGAGACGTTAACTATGGCTACACCTTC

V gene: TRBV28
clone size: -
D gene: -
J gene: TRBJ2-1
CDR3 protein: CASRGLPEEFF
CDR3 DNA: TGTGCCAGCAGAGGACTGCCAGAGGAGTTCTTC

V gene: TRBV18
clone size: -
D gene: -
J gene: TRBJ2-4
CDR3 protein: CASSPDSLAKNIQYF
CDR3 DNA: TGTGCCAGCTCACCCGACAGCTTAGCCAAAAACATTCAGTACTTC

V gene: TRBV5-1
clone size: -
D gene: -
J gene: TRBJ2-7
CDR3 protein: CASSHSYEQYF
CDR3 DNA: TGCGCCAGCAGCCACTCCTACGAGCAGTACTTC

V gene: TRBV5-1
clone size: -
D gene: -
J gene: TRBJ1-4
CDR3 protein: CASSLGNALFF
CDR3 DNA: TGCGCCAGCAGCCTAGGAAATGCACTGTTTTTT

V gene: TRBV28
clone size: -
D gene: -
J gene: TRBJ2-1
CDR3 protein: CASSLFPTDYNEQFF
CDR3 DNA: TGTGCCAGCAGTTTATTCCCCACAGATTACAATGAGCAGTTCTTC

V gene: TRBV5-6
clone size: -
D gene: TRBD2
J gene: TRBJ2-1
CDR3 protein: CASSGSGGPHNEQFF
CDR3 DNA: TGTGCCAGCAGCGGTAGCGGGGGGCCCCACAATGAGCAGTTCTTC

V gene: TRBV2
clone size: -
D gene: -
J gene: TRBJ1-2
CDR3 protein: CASSWDTNYGYTF
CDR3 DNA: TGTGCCAGCAGTTGGGACACGAACTATGGCTACACCTTC

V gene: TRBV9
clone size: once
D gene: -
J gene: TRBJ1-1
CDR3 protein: CASSVPGGTEAFF
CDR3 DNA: TGTGCCAGCAGCGTACCCGGGGGCACTGAAGCTTTCTTT

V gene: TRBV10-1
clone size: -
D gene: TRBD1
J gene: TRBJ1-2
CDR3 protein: CASTKRQGDGGYTF
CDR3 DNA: TGCGCCAGCACTAAACGACAGGGCGACGGTGGCTACACCTTC

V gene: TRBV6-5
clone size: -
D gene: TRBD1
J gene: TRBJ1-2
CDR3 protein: CASSGQGGYGYTF
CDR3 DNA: TGTGCCAGCAGTGGACAGGGTGGCTATGGCTACACCTTC

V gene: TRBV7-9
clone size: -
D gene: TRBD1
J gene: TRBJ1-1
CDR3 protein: CASSYGQGNTEAFF
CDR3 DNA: TGTGCCAGCAGCTACGGACAGGGGAACACTGAAGCTTTCTTT

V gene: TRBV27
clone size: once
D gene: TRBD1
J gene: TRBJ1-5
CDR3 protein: CASSRTGALKHSNQPQHF
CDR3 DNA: TGTGCCAGCAGCCGGACAGGGGCCCTTAAGCATAGCAATCAGCCCCAGCATTTT

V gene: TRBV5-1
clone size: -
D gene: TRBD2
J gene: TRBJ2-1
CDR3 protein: CASSPTSGSYYNEQFF
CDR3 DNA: TGCGCCAGCAGCCCCACTAGCGGGAGCTACTACAATGAGCAGTTCTTC

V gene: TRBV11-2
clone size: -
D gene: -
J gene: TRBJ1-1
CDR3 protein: CASSFGNSMNTEAFF
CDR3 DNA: TGTGCCAGCAGCTTCGGAAACAGCATGAACACTGAAGCTTTCTTT

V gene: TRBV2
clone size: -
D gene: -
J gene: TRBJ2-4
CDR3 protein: CASIQGLGKNIQYF
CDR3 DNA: TGTGCCAGCATTCAGGGGTTAGGCAAAAACATTCAGTACTTC

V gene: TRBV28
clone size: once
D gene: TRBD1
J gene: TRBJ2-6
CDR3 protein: CASSLKERTGLPSGANVLTF
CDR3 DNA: TGTGCCAGCAGTTTAAAGGAAAGGACAGGGCTCCCCTCTGGGGCCAACGTCCTGACTTTC

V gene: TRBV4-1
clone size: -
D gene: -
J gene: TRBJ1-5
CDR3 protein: CASSPLLRLSNQPQHF
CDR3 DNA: TGCGCCAGCAGCCCCCTACTGCGCCTGAGCAATCAGCCCCAGCATTTT

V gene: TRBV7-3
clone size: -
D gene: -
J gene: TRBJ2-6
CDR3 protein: CASSPTGKGGANVLTF
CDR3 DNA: TGTGCCAGCAGCCCAACAGGGAAGGGCGGGGCCAACGTCCTGACTTTC

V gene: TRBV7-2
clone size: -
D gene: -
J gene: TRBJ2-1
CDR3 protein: CASSPRGMTRDEQFF
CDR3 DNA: TGTGCCAGCAGCCCCCGGGGGATGACTCGCGATGAGCAGTTCTTC

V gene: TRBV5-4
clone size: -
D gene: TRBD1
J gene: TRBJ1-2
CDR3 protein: CASSLEDRVHYGYTF
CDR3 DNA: TGTGCCAGCAGCCTAGAGGACAGGGTTCACTACGGCTACACCTTC

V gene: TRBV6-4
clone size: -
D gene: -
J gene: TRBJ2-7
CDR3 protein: CASSEGGRIYEQYF
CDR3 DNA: TGTGCCAGCAGTGAAGGCGGTCGGATCTACGAGCAGTACTTC

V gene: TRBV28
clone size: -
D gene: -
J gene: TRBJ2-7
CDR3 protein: CATGSYEQYF
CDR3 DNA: TGTGCCACGGGGTCCTACGAGCAGTACTTC

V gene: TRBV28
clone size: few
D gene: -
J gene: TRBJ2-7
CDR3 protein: CASSLLGGGGSVGPYEQYF
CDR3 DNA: TGTGCCAGCAGTTTATTGGGGGGTGGTGGGAGCGTGGGTCCCTACGAGCAGTACTTC

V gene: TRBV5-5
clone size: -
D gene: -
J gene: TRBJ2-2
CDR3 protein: CASSLILSGGTGELFF
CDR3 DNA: TGTGCCAGCAGCTTAATACTATCCGGTGGCACCGGGGAGCTGTTTTTT

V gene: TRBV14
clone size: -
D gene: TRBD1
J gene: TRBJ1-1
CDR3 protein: CASSRGQGWTEAFF
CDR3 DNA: TGTGCCAGCAGCCGGGGACAGGGTTGGACTGAAGCTTTCTTT

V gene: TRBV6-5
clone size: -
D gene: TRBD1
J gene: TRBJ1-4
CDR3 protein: CASSRQGRNEKLFF
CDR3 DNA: TGTGCCAGCAGCCGACAGGGGCGGAATGAAAAACTGTTTTTT

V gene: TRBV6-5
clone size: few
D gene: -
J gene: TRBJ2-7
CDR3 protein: CASSYSTRMSEQYF
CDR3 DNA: TGTGCCAGCAGTTACTCGACTAGGATGAGCGAGCAGTACTTC

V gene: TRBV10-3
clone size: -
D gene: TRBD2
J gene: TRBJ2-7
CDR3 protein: CAISGELAGVREQYF
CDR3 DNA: TGTGCCATCAGTGGTGAACTAGCGGGGGTGAGGGAGCAGTACTTC

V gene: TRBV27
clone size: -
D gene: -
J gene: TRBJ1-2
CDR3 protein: CASSLGGGFYGYTF
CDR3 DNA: TGTGCCAGCAGTTTGGGGGGGGGTTTTTATGGCTACACCTTC

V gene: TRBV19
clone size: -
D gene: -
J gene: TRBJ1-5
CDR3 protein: CASSSGGGGQPQHF
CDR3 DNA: TGTGCCAGTAGTAGCGGGGGAGGAGGCCAGCCCCAGCATTTT

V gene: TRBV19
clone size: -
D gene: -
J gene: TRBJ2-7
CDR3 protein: CASSRDLYYEQYF
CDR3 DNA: TGTGCCAGTAGTAGGGACTTGTACTACGAGCAGTACTTC

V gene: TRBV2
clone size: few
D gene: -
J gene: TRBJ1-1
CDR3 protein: CASSEDRGGTEAFF
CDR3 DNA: TGTGCCAGCAGTGAGGACCGCGGAGGGACTGAAGCTTTCTTT

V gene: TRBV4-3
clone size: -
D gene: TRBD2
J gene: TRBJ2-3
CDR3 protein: CASSQGVSGRALDTQYF
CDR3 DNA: TGCGCCAGCAGCCAAGGCGTAAGCGGGAGGGCCTTGGATACGCAGTATTTT

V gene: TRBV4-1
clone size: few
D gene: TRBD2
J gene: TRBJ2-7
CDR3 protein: CASSLSGTGAYEQYF
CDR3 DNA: TGCGCCAGCAGCCTAAGCGGGACGGGAGCCTACGAGCAGTACTTC

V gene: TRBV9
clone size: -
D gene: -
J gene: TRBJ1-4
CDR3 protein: CASSLTVGEKLFF
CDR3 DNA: TGTGCCAGCAGCCTTACAGTGGGTGAAAAACTGTTTTTT

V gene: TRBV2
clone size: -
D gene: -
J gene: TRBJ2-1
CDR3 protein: CASSEDSSSYNEQFF
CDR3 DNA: TGTGCCAGCAGTGAGGACAGTAGCTCCTACAATGAGCAGTTCTTC

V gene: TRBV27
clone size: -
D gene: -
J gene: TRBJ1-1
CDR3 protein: CASSPRFLENTEAFF
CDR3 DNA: TGTGCCAGCAGCCCACGTTTTTTAGAGAACACTGAAGCTTTCTTT

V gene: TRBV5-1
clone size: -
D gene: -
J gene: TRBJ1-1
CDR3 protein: CASSGRGNTEAFF
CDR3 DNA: TGCGCCAGCAGTGGAAGAGGGAACACTGAAGCTTTCTTT

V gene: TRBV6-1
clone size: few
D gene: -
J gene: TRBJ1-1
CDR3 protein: CASSDRDNTEAFF
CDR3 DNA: TGTGCCAGCAGTGACAGGGATAACACTGAAGCTTTCTTT

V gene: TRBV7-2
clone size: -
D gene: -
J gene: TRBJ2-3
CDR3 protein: CASSLAGVWRSTDTQYF
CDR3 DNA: TGTGCCAGCAGCTTAGCAGGGGTGTGGCGAAGCACAGATACGCAGTATTTT

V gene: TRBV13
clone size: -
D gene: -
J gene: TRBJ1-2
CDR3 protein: CASSPKSGVGYTF
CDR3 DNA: TGTGCCAGCAGCCCGAAGTCAGGGGTCGGCTACACCTTC

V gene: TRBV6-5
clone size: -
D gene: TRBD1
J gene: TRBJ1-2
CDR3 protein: CASSPTGGDGYTF
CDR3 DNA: TGTGCCAGCAGTCCGACAGGGGGTGATGGCTACACCTTC

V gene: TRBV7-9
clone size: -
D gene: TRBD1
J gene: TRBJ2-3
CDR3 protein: CASSRDRADTQYF
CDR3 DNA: TGTGCCAGCAGCCGGGACAGGGCAGATACGCAGTATTTT